This is a list of T cell receptor beta chains from one sample in a study of blood T cell repertoires in COVID-19. Only in-frame clones appear in the TCRdb table, and some are missing; sequencing was by immunoSEQ multiplex PCR. The sample lists under 130,000 clones, roughly 87% occurring once. Sequenced sample: peripheral blood. All receptors come from a woman older than 75 in a cohort sampled during active COVID-19. Each CDR3 is given with its conserved first and last residue. The D gene is left open where the match is weak. Rows may omit the clone size; those that give it use once, few, many or a size class.

J gene | D gene | V gene | clone size | CDR3 DNA | CDR3 protein
TRBJ2-3 | - | TRBV4-2 | - | TGTGCCAGCAGCCAAGGGGGACACCTTGTGTCAGATACGCAGTATTTT | CASSQGGHLVSDTQYF
TRBJ2-5 | - | TRBV18 | once | TGTGCCAGCTCCCGCCTGCAGTATCAAGAGACCCAGTACTTC | CASSRLQYQETQYF
TRBJ2-2 | TRBD1 | TRBV6-5 | - | TGTGCCAGCAGAACCGGGACAGGGGACACCGGGGAGCTGTTTTTT | CASRTGTGDTGELFF
TRBJ2-7 | TRBD1 | TRBV27 | - | TGTGCCAGCAGTTCCCGGACCGGGACAGGGGGCTACGAGCAGTACTTC | CASSSRTGTGGYEQYF
TRBJ1-5 | - | TRBV18 | - | TGTGCCAGCTCACCACGACAGGCGAATCAGCCCCAGCATTTT | CASSPRQANQPQHF
TRBJ2-3 | - | TRBV1 | - | TGCACCAGCAGCCGCTGGGGGGGAGTCCCCCCAGATACGCAGTATTTT | CTSSRWGGVPPDTQYF
TRBJ1-5 | TRBD1 | TRBV7-9 | once | TGTGCCAGCAGCTCACAGGGGAGCAATCAGCCCCAGCATTTT | CASSSQGSNQPQHF
TRBJ1-4 | TRBD1 | TRBV2 | - | TGTGCCAGCAGCGTGGGACAGGGGGCGAGTGAAAAACTGTTTTTT | CASSVGQGASEKLFF
TRBJ2-7 | TRBD1 | TRBV27 | - | TGTGCCAGCAGTTCTTCCCCATACCAGGGGGTAAAAAGCTCCTACGAGCAGTACTTC | CASSSSPYQGVKSSYEQYF
TRBJ2-1 | TRBD2 | TRBV6-5 | - | TGTGCCAGCGCGGAGGGACTACTTAATGAGCAGTTCTTC | CASAEGLLNEQFF
TRBJ2-1 | TRBD2 | TRBV14 | - | TGTGCCAGCAGACCTTCACTAGCGGGGGGGCGATGGAATGATGAGCAGTTCTTC | CASRPSLAGGRWNDEQFF
TRBJ1-2 | TRBD1 | TRBV12-3/TRBV12-4 | few | TGTGCCGTTGGACAGGGGAAGTTTGGAGGCTACACCTTC | CAVGQGKFGGYTF
TRBJ2-7 | - | TRBV9 | - | TGTGCCAGCAGCGCAAGAAATTCAGACGAGCAGTACTTC | CASSARNSDEQYF
TRBJ2-7 | - | TRBV7-9 | - | TGTGCCAGCAGCGACACGGACGAGCAGTACTTC | CASSDTDEQYF
TRBJ2-1 | - | TRBV7-9 | - | TGTGCCAGCACCCAAGAGCAAGCCGAGCAGTTCTTC | CASTQEQAEQFF
TRBJ2-1 | TRBD2 | TRBV18 | - | TGTGCCAGCTCACCCCTAGCGGGGGGCTACAATGAGCAGTTCTTC | CASSPLAGGYNEQFF
TRBJ1-6 | - | TRBV4-1 | few | TGCGCCAGCAGCCAAGATAAGGGGAGGGGTTTTAATTCACCCCTCCACTTT | CASSQDKGRGFNSPLHF
TRBJ1-3 | - | TRBV5-1 | - | TGCGCCAGCGCATCGACAGCCTCTGGAAACACCATATATTTT | CASASTASGNTIYF
TRBJ2-1 | TRBD2 | TRBV28 | - | TGTGCCAGCAGCGACCTAGCGGCCCTTTCCTACAATGAGCAGTTCTTC | CASSDLAALSYNEQFF
TRBJ2-7 | - | TRBV5-1 | - | TGCGCCAGCAGCCGAACAGGGTCCTACGAGCAGTACTTC | CASSRTGSYEQYF
TRBJ2-2 | - | TRBV18 | - | TGTGCCAGCTCACCAAGTTTGGGACATGGGAACACCGGGGAGCTGTTTTTT | CASSPSLGHGNTGELFF
TRBJ1-5 | TRBD1 | TRBV19 | - | TGTGCCAGTAGTATCGACAGGGGGAATCAGCCCCAGCATTTT | CASSIDRGNQPQHF
TRBJ1-1 | - | TRBV2 | - | TGTGCCAGCATCATGTCGAACACTGAAGCTTTCTTT | CASIMSNTEAFF
TRBJ2-1 | TRBD2 | TRBV3-1/TRBV3-2 | - | TGTGCCAGCAGCCAGGGACTAGCGGGGCAGGGTGAGCAGTTCTTC | CASSQGLAGQGEQFF
TRBJ2-5 | TRBD2 | TRBV4-1 | - | TGCGCCAGCAGCCAAGGGGTGAGCGGGGGGGGCGAGACCCAGTACTTC | CASSQGVSGGGETQYF
TRBJ1-2 | - | TRBV7-8 | - | TGTGCCAGCAGCCCGGTGGGGGCTAGAGATGGCTACACCTTC | CASSPVGARDGYTF
TRBJ2-7 | - | TRBV3-1/TRBV3-2 | few | TGTGCCAGCAGCCAACAACTCGGGACTCCAGACTCCTACGAGCAGTACTTC | CASSQQLGTPDSYEQYF
TRBJ2-7 | - | TRBV15 | - | TGTGCCACCAGCAGGGGGACAATCTCCTACGAGCAGTACTTC | CATSRGTISYEQYF
TRBJ2-2 | TRBD1 | TRBV18 | - | TGTGCCAGCTCACCACCTCAGACAGGGGTGGTCAACACCGGGGAGCTGTTTTTT | CASSPPQTGVVNTGELFF
TRBJ1-2 | TRBD1 | TRBV2 | - | TGTGCCAGCCTGACAGGGAATAACTATGGCTACACCTTC | CASLTGNNYGYTF
TRBJ2-3 | TRBD2 | TRBV24-1 | once | TGTGCCACCAGCGAAGCCCCAGGCGGGGGGGCAGGAGATACGCAGTATTTT | CATSEAPGGGAGDTQYF
TRBJ2-2 | - | TRBV5-6 | medium-sized | TGTGCCAGCAGTTTAGGCGGGACCGGGGAGCTGTTTTTT | CASSLGGTGELFF
TRBJ2-1 | TRBD2 | TRBV7-9 | - | TGTGCCAGCAGCTTAGACAGCGGGAGGCCCCGGGGTGAGCAGTTCTTC | CASSLDSGRPRGEQFF
TRBJ2-3 | TRBD2 | TRBV5-4 | - | TGTGCCAGCAGCTCTGGACTAGCGGGGGGGCGCACAGATACGCAGTATTTT | CASSSGLAGGRTDTQYF
TRBJ2-5 | - | TRBV14 | - | TGTGCCAGCAGCCAGCCACAGGGAAAGACCCAGTACTTC | CASSQPQGKTQYF
TRBJ2-1 | - | TRBV30 | - | TGTGCCTGGAGTGGACTCGGCAGTCACAATGAGCAGTTCTTC | CAWSGLGSHNEQFF
TRBJ1-1 | - | TRBV19 | - | TGTGCCAGTAGTATGTGGGGGCCAGGGACTGAAGCTTTCTTT | CASSMWGPGTEAFF
TRBJ1-2 | TRBD1 | TRBV3-1/TRBV3-2 | - | TGTGCCAGCAGCCAAGATCTTCAGACAGGGGCTGGCTACACCTTC | CASSQDLQTGAGYTF
TRBJ2-7 | TRBD1 | TRBV18 | - | TGTGCCAGCTCGAAAGGGGCAGGGGGCTACGAGCAGTACTTC | CASSKGAGGYEQYF
TRBJ1-4 | TRBD1 | TRBV27 | - | TGTGCCAGCAGTTTACTCGGACAGGGAACCGCAAAACTGTTTTTT | CASSLLGQGTAKLFF
TRBJ1-1 | - | TRBV5-1 | - | TGCGCCAGCAGCTTGGGAGGGTTGGGCACTGAAGCTTTCTTT | CASSLGGLGTEAFF
TRBJ2-7 | - | TRBV2 | - | TGTGCCACCGGATTGAGAAAGACCCAAGGGGGCTACGAGCAGTACTTC | CATGLRKTQGGYEQYF
TRBJ1-2 | - | TRBV6-6 | - | TGTGCCAGCAGCCAACAGGGAGATGATGGCTACACCTTC | CASSQQGDDGYTF
TRBJ2-1 | - | TRBV10-1 | - | TGCGCCAGCAGTGAGCCAGGGGCGAGTTTAAATGAGCAGTTCTTC | CASSEPGASLNEQFF
TRBJ2-1 | - | TRBV27 | - | TGTGCCAGCAGCCCACTGGGCCCGTACAATGAGCAGTTCTTC | CASSPLGPYNEQFF
TRBJ2-7 | - | TRBV9 | - | TGTGCCAGCAGCGTAGAGGGGCAGGGGCCCTCCTACGAGCAGTACTTC | CASSVEGQGPSYEQYF
TRBJ2-2 | - | TRBV4-2 | - | TGTGCCAGCAGCCAAGATGAAGGCGGGGCCGGGGAGCTGTTTTTT | CASSQDEGGAGELFF
TRBJ2-1 | TRBD2 | TRBV3-1/TRBV3-2 | - | TGTGCCAGCAGCGAAACTAGCGGTTCCTACAATGAGCAGTTCTTC | CASSETSGSYNEQFF
TRBJ2-4 | TRBD2 | TRBV6-6 | - | TGTGCCAGCAGTTACTCTCTTAGCGGGAGTATAGACATTCAGTACTTC | CASSYSLSGSIDIQYF
TRBJ2-2 | - | TRBV11-3 | - | TGTGCCAGCAGCTTACAGGGTCCCGGGGAGCTGTTTTTT | CASSLQGPGELFF